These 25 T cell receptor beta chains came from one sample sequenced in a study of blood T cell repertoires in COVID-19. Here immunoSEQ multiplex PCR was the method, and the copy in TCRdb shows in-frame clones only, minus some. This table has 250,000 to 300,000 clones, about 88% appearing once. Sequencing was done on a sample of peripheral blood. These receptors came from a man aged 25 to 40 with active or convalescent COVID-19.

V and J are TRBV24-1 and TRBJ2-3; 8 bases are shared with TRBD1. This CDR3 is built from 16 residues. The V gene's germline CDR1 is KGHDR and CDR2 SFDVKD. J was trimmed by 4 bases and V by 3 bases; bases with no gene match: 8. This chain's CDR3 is CATSDPGGNGADTQYF. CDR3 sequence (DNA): TGTGCCACCAGTGATCCAGGGGGCAATGGGGCAGATACGCAGTATTTT.

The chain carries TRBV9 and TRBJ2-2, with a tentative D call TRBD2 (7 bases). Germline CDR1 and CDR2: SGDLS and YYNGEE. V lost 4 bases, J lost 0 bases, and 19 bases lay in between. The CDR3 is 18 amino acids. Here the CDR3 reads CASSPSISGGANTGELFF. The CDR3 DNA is TGTGCCAGCAGCCCCAGTATCTCGGGGGGCGCGAACACCGGGGAGCTGTTTTTT.

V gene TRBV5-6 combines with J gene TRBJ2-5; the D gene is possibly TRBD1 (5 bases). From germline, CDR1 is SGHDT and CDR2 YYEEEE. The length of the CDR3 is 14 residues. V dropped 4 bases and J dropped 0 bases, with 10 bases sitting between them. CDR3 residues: CASSVRTHQETQYF. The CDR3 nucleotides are TGTGCCAGCAGCGTCAGGACACACCAAGAGACCCAGTACTTC.

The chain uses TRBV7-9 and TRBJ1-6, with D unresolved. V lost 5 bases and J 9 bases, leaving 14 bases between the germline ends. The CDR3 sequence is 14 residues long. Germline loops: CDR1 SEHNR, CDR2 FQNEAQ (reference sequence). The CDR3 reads CASSATADSSPLHF. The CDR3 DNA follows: TGTGCCAGCAGCGCTACCGCGGATAGTTCACCCCTCCACTTT.

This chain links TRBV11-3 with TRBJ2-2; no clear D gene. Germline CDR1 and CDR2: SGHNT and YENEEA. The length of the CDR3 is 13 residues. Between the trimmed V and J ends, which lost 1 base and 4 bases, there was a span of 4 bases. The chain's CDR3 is CASSLASTGELFF. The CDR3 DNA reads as TGTGCCAGCAGCTTAGCCAGCACCGGGGAGCTGTTTTTT.

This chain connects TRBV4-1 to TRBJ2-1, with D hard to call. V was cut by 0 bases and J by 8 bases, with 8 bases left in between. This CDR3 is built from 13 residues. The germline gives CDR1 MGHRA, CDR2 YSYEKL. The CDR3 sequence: CASSQDSADEQFF. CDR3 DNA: TGCGCCAGCAGCCAAGATTCCGCGGATGAGCAGTTCTTC.

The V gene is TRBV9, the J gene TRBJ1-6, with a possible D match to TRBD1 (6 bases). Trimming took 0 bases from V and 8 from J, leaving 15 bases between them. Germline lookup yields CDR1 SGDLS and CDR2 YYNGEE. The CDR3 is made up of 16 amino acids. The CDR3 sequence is CASSVVTGYEDSPLHF. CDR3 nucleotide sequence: TGTGCCAGCAGCGTAGTTACAGGGTATGAGGATTCACCCCTCCACTTT.

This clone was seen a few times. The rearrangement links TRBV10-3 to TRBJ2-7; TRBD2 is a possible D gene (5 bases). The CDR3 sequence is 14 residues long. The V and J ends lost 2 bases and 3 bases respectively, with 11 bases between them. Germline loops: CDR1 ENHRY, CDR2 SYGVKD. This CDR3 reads CAISEPRANYEQYF. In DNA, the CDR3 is TGTGCCATCAGTGAGCCGCGGGCGAACTACGAGCAGTACTTC.

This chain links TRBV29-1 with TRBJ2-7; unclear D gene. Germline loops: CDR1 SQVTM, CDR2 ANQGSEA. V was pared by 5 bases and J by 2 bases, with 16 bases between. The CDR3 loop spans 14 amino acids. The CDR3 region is CSVFARNPTYEQYF. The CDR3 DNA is TGCAGCGTTTTTGCCCGAAACCCTACCTACGAGCAGTACTTC.

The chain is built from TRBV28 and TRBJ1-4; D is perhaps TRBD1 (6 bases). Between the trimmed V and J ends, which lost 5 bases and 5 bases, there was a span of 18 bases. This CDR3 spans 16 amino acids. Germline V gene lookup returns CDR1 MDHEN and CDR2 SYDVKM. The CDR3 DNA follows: TGTGCCAGCAGTCCCCCATCCGGGACAAGCAATGAAAAACTGTTTTTT. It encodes CASSPPSGTSNEKLFF.

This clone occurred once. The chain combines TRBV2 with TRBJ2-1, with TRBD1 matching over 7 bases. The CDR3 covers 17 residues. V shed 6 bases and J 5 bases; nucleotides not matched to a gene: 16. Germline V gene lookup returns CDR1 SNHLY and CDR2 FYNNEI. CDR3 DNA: TGTGCCAGCAGACATGACAGGGTAGCTAGTCCCCACAATGAGCAGTTCTTC. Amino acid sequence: CASRHDRVASPHNEQFF.

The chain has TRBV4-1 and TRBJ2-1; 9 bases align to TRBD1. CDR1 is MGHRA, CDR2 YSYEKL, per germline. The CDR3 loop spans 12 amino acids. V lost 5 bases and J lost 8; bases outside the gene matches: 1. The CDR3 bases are TGCGCCAGCAGCAGGACAGGGGATGAGCAGTTCTTC. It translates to CASSRTGDEQFF.

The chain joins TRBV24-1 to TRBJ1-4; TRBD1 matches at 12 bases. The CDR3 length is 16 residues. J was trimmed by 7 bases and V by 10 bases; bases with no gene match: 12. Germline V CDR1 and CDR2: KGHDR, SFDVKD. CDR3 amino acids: CATATRDRGQGEKLFF. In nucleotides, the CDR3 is TGTGCCACGGCGACCCGGGACAGGGGGCAGGGTGAAAAACTGTTTTTT.

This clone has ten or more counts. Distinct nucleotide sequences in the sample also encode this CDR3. As DNA, the CDR3 is TGCGCCAGCAGCCAAGATACGGGACAGGGGGCCTACGAGCAGTACTTC. It codes for CASSQDTGQGAYEQYF. This chain uses TRBV4-3 with TRBJ2-7; the match to TRBD1 covers 11 bases. With 0 bases clipped from V and 2 bases from J, the junction kept 3 bases outside the gene matches. The V gene's germline CDR1 is LGHNA and CDR2 YSLEER. This CDR3 spans 16 amino acids.

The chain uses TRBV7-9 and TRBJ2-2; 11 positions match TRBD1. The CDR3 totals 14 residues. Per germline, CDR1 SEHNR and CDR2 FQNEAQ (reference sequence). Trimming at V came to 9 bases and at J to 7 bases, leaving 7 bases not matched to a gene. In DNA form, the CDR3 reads TGTGCCAGTATGGGACAGGGGGAAATCGGGGAGCTGTTTTTT. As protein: CASMGQGEIGELFF.

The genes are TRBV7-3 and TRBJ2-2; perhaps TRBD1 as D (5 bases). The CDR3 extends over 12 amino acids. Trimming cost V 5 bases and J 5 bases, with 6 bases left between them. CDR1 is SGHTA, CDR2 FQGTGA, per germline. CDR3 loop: CASSPGTGELFF. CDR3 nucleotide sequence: TGTGCCAGCAGCCCAGGGACCGGGGAGCTGTTTTTT.

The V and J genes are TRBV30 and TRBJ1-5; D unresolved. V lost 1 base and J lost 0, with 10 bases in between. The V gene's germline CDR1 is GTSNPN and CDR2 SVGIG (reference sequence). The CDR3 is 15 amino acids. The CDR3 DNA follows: TGTGCCTGGAGTGCCTCCCTAGTTAGCAATCAGCCCCAGCATTTT. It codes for CAWSASLVSNQPQHF.

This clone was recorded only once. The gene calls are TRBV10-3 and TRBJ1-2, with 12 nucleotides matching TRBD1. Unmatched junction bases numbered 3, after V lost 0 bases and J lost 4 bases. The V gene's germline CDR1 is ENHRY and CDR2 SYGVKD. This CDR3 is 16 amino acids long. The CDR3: CAISESGTGGGYGYTF. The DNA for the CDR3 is TGTGCCATCAGTGAGTCGGGGACAGGGGGCGGCTATGGCTACACCTTC.

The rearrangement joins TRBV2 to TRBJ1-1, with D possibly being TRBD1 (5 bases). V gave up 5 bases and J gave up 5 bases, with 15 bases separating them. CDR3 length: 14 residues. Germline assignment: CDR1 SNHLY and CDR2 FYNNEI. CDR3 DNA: TGTGCCAGCAGTAGCCGGGGGATTCGGACTGAAGCTTTCTTT. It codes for CASSSRGIRTEAFF.

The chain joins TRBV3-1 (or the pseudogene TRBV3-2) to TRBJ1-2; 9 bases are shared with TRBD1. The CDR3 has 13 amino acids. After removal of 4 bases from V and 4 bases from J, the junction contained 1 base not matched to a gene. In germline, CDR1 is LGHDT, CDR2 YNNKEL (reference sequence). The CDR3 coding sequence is TGTGCCAGCAGCCCGGACAGGGGCTATGGCTACACCTTC. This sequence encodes CASSPDRGYGYTF.

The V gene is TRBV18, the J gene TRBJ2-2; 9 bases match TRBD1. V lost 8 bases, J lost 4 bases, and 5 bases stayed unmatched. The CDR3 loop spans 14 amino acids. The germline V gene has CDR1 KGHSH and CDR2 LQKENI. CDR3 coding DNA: TGTGCCAGCGTACCGGGACAGGGCACCGGGGAGCTGTTTTTT. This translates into CASVPGQGTGELFF.

CDR3 DNA: TGTGCCAGCAGACTTTACCCAGGGGGCGATTTCCATAATTCACCCCTCCACTTT. Residues: CASRLYPGGDFHNSPLHF. The rearrangement joins TRBV4-2 to TRBJ1-6, with TRBD1 matching 8 bases. This CDR3 comprises 18 residues. Trimming at V came to 6 bases and at J to 5 bases, leaving 15 bases not matched to a gene. Germline values: CDR1 LGHNA, CDR2 YNFKEQ.

The CDR3 DNA is TGTGCCAGCAGCCGGGACAGCATGATCCCATATAGCAATCAGCCCCAGCATTTT. Translated, it gives CASSRDSMIPYSNQPQHF. The chain carries TRBV6-2 or TRBV6-3 and TRBJ1-5; 7 bases agree with TRBD1. Germline assignment: CDR1 MNHEY and CDR2 SVGEGT. J was trimmed by 0 bases and V by 6 bases; bases with no gene match: 14. The CDR3 length is 18 residues.

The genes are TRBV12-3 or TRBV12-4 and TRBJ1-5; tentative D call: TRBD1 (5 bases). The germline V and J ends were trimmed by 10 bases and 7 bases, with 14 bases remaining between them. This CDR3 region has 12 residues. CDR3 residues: CATRDRGQPQHF. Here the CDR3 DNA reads TGTGCCACCAGGGATCGGGGACAGCCCCAGCATTTT.

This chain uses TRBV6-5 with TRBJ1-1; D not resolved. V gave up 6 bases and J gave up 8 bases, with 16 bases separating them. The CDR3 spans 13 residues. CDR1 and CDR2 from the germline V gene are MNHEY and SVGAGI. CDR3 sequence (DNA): TGTGCCAGCAGCCCGATCCCCAGTGGCGAAGCTTTCTTT. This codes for CASSPIPSGEAFF.